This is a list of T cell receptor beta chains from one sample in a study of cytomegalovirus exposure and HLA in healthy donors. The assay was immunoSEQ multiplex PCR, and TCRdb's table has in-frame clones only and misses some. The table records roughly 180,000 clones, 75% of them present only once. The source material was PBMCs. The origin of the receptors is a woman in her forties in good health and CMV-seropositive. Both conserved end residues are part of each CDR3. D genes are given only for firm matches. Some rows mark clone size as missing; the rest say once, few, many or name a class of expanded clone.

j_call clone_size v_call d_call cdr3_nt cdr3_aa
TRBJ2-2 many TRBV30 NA TGTGCCTGGAGACTTCGGGACTTCATCACCGGGGAGCTGTTTTTT CAWRLRDFITGELFF
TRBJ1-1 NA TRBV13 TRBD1 TGTGCCAGCAGCTCGGGACAGATAAACACTGAAGCTTTCTTT CASSSGQINTEAFF
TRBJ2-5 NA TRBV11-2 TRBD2 TGTGCCAGCAGCTCAGGACTAGCGGGAGAGGAGACCCAGTACTTC CASSSGLAGEETQYF
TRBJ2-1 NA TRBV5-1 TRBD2 TGCGCCAGCAGCGTCAGTAGCGGGAGGGCCAGGAATGAGCAGTTCTTC CASSVSSGRARNEQFF
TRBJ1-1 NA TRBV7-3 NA TGTGCCAGCAGCTTAGATGGCCCGGGGTCGAACACTGAAGCTTTCTTT CASSLDGPGSNTEAFF
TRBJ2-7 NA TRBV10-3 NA TGTGCCATCAGTGAGTCTGGGGGCTCTTACGAGCAGTACTTC CAISESGGSYEQYF
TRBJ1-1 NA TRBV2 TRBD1 TGTGCCAGCCGCCAGGGACAGGGGGCGTTCCGCACTGAAGCTTTCTTT CASRQGQGAFRTEAFF
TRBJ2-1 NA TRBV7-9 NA TGTGCCAGCAGCCCCCTTACCTACAATGAGCAGTTCTTC CASSPLTYNEQFF
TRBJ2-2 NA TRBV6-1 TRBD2 TGTGCCAGCCATACGGGGAGGGGTCGGACCGGGGAGCTGTTTTTT CASHTGRGRTGELFF
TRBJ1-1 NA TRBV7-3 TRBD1 TGTGCCAGCAGCCCACAGGGGAGTTCCACTGAAGCTTTCTTT CASSPQGSSTEAFF
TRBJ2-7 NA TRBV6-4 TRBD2 TGTGCCAGCAGTGCCCGGACTAGCGGGAGATACGAGCAGTACTTC CASSARTSGRYEQYF
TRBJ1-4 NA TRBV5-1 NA TGCGCCAGCAGCTTGGATACAGTTGACGAAAAACTGTTTTTT CASSLDTVDEKLFF
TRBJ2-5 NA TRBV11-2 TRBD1 TGTGCCAGCAGCTCCACCCTCGGACAGGGGTCCGAGACCCAGTACTTC CASSSTLGQGSETQYF
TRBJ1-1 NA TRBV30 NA TGTGCCTGGAGTGTGACAGGCTGGAACACTGAAGCTTTCTTT CAWSVTGWNTEAFF
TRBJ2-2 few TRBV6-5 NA TGTGCCAGCAGTTACCAGGATTCGGCTGGCGGGGAGCTGTTTTTT CASSYQDSAGGELFF
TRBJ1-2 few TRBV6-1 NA TGTGCCAGCAGTGAAGCAGGGAGGGTGGATGGCTACACCTTC CASSEAGRVDGYTF
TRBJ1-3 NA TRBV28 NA TGTGCCAGCAGTTTATGGGCAGGCGAGGGAAACACCATATATTTT CASSLWAGEGNTIYF
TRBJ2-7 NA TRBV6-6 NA TGTGCCAGCAGCCGACTCGGACAGACTCAGGGCTACGAGCAGTACTTC CASSRLGQTQGYEQYF
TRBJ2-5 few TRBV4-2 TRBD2 TGTGCCAGCAGCCAAGGTTCTAGCGGGAGGTCCCAAGAGACCCAGTACTTC CASSQGSSGRSQETQYF
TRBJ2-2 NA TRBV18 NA TGTGCCAGCTCACCGGACAGATCGACCGGCACCGGGGAGCTGTTTTTT CASSPDRSTGTGELFF
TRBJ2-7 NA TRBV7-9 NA TGTGCCAGCAGCTTTGTCGGGGGTCCCTACGAGCAGTACTTC CASSFVGGPYEQYF
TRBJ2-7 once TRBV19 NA TGTGCCAGTAGTATACTTTTTCAGGGTGGCGAGCAGTACTTC CASSILFQGGEQYF
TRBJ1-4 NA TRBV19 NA TGTGCCAGTAGTAACGCCGTGGCGGGTGAAAAACTGTTTTTT CASSNAVAGEKLFF
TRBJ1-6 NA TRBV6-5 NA TGTGCCAGCAGTAGGGGCAGAGGATCACCCCTCCACTTT CASSRGRGSPLHF
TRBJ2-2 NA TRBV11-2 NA TGTGCCAGCACCGGAGTCAGCGGCGGAGGCACCGGGGAGCTGTTTTTT CASTGVSGGGTGELFF
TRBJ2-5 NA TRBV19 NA TGTGCCAGTAGTCCCTGGGACTTCCAAGAGACCCAGTACTTC CASSPWDFQETQYF
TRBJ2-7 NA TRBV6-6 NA TGTGCCAGCAGTTACTCGATGCGGGGAGTGTCCTACGAGCAGTACTTC CASSYSMRGVSYEQYF
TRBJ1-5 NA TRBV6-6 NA TGTGCCAGCAGTCGGGGGGCCAGCAATCAGCCCCAGCATTTT CASSRGASNQPQHF
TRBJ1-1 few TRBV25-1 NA TGTGCCAGCAGTGAATCCAATGAAGCTTTCTTT CASSESNEAFF
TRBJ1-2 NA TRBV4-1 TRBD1 TGCGCCAGCAGCCAAGGGACAGGCCTAGACTATGGCTACACCTTC CASSQGTGLDYGYTF
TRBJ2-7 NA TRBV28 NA TGTGCCAGCAGTTTGGCGGGACAGAGCTACGAGCAGTACTTC CASSLAGQSYEQYF
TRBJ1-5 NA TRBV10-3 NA TGTGCCACTAGGTTTGATAGCAATCAGCCCCAGCATTTT CATRFDSNQPQHF
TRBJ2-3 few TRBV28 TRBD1 TGTGCCAGCAGTTTTCAGGGGGCTCGGGGCACAGATACGCAGTATTTT CASSFQGARGTDTQYF
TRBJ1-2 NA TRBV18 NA TGTGCCAGCTCATCGAATATGGAGAGATATGGCTACACCTTC CASSSNMERYGYTF
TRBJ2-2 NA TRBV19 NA TGTGCCAGTATCCTGGGGCAGATCCCCGGGGAGCTGTTTTTT CASILGQIPGELFF
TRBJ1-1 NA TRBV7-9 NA TGTTCCAGCAGCCACCCCCCTGGCAATTCTCTCATGAACACTGAAGCTTTCTTT CSSSHPPGNSLMNTEAFF
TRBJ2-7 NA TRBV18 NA TGTGCCAGCTCAGCTACCGGTCCACCCGAGCAGTACTTC CASSATGPPEQYF
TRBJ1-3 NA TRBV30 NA TGTGCCTGGAGAGGGAGGGGAAACACCATATATTTT CAWRGRGNTIYF
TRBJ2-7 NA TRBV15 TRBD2 TGTGCCACCAGCAGGGAGGCCGCTAGCGGAACCTACGAGCAGTACTTC CATSREAASGTYEQYF
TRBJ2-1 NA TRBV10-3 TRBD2 TGTGCCATCAGTGAGGTAACTAGCGGGGACAATGAGCAGTTCTTC CAISEVTSGDNEQFF
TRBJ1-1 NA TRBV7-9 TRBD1 TGTGCCAGCAGCAACACAGGGGGCGCGGAAGCTTTCTTT CASSNTGGAEAFF
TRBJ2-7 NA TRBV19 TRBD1 TGTGCCAGTAGTATAACGACAGGGGGGTACGAGCAGTACTTC CASSITTGGYEQYF
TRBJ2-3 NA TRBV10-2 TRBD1 TGCGCCAGCAGTGAGTCAGGGGGCTCAGATACGCAGTATTTT CASSESGGSDTQYF
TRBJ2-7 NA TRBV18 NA TGTGCCAGCTCACCACCGAGCCCGATTACCGAGCAGTACTTC CASSPPSPITEQYF
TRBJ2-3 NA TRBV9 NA TGTGCCAGCAGTCGTAGAGGCGGGGACGACACAGATACGCAGTATTTT CASSRRGGDDTDTQYF
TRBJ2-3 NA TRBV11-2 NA TGTGCCAGCAGCTCGGAACCAGGGTATACGCAGTATTTT CASSSEPGYTQYF
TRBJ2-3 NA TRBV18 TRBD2 TGTGCCAGCTCAAGGCTTAGCGGGTCTAGCACAGATACGCAGTATTTT CASSRLSGSSTDTQYF
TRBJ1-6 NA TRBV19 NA TGTGCCAGTAGTATCCGGGGGAATTCACCCCTCCACTTT CASSIRGNSPLHF
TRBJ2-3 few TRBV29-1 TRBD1 TGCAGCGTTGAAGGATGGACAGGGGCTAGGTATACGCAGTATTTT CSVEGWTGARYTQYF
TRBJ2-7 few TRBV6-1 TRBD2 TGTGCCAGCAGTGAAATGGTAGCGGGAGCCTACGAGCAGTACTTC CASSEMVAGAYEQYF
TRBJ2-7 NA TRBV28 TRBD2 TGTGCCAGCAGACCTAGCGGGACTTACGAGCAGTACTTC CASRPSGTYEQYF
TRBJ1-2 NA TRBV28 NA TGTGCCAGCAGCCCTGTCGGGAGACGTGGCTATGGCTACACCTTC CASSPVGRRGYGYTF
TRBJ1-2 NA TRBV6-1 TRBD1 TGTGCCAGCAGCTCGGACAGGTACTATGGCTACACCTTC CASSSDRYYGYTF
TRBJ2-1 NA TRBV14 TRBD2 TGTGCCAGCAGCCAAGATCCCTATACTCGGGGGGGCTCCTACAATGAGCAGTTCTTC CASSQDPYTRGGSYNEQFF
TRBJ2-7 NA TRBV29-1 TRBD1 TGCAGCGTTCGGGTGACAGGGGCCCACGAGCAGTACTTC CSVRVTGAHEQYF